Below, 25 T cell receptor beta chains from the same sample are listed, as sequenced in a study of OX40 agonist ivuxolimab in advanced cancers. TCRdb keeps only in-frame clones here, not all; method: immunoSEQ multiplex PCR. The repertoire holds tens of thousands of clones, with around 87% as singletons. The sample was CD4+ or CD8+ T cells sorted from blood, taken in a trial of the OX40 agonist ivuxolimab. The receptors here all came from an adult with an advanced solid tumor such as melanoma, head and neck, liver or kidney cancer.

This chain connects TRBV7-2 to TRBJ1-1; TRBD1 agrees at 12 bases. Germline CDR1 SGHTA, CDR2 FQGNSA. V lost 5 bases and J lost 5; bases outside the gene matches: 6. This CDR3 comprises 15 residues. The CDR3 sequence is CASSPGQGAVTEAFF. CDR3 coding DNA: TGTGCCAGCAGCCCGGGACAGGGGGCGGTGACTGAAGCTTTCTTT.

This chain uses TRBV6-6 with TRBJ1-1, with 11 bases fitting TRBD1. The CDR3 has 12 amino acids. V gave up 5 bases and J gave up 11 bases; unmatched junction bases: 4. Germline CDR1 reads MNHNY; CDR2 reads SVGAGI (reference sequence). The CDR3, as DNA: TGTGCCAGCAGTCGGGACAGGGGGAGGGCTTTCTTT. It is translated as CASSRDRGRAFF.

The rearrangement links TRBV27 to TRBJ1-5; 9 bases are shared with TRBD1. CDR1 is MNHEY and CDR2 is SMNVEV in the germline V gene (reference sequence). V shed 2 bases, J shed 4 bases, and the junction held 9 bases outside the gene matches. The CDR3 length is 17 residues. The CDR3 here is CASSLGYRGLSNQPQHF. The CDR3 nucleotides are TGTGCCAGCAGTTTAGGGTACAGGGGGCTAAGTAATCAGCCCCAGCATTTT.

J is TRBJ2-7 and V is TRBV5-5; 7 nucleotides align to TRBD1. CDR3 length: 13 amino acids. J was trimmed by 6 bases and V by 1 base; bases with no gene match: 4. CDR1 is SGHKS and CDR2 is YYEKEE in the germline V gene (reference sequence). The CDR3 coding sequence is TGTGCCAGCAGCTTGCGACAGGGCGGCGAGCAGTACTTC. Its protein product is CASSLRQGGEQYF.

DNA for the CDR3: TGTGCCAGCAGCTTAGCGATAGGGGGAACCTACGAGCAGTACTTC. Its translation is CASSLAIGGTYEQYF. The chain carries TRBV7-8 and TRBJ2-7; D possibly corresponds to TRBD1 (6 bases). This CDR3 has 15 amino acids. Trimming left V 0 bases short and J 2 bases short, with 11 bases between. Germline CDR1 is SGHVS and CDR2 is FQNEAQ.

V is TRBV5-8 and J is TRBJ2-3; perhaps TRBD2 as D (6 bases). V lost 4 bases and J lost 3, with 18 bases in between. The CDR3 loop spans 16 amino acids. The germline gives CDR1 SGHTS, CDR2 YDEGEE. CDR3 sequence reads: CASSLYPAAGTDTQYF. The CDR3 DNA follows: TGTGCCAGCAGCCTTTACCCGGCGGCGGGGACAGATACGCAGTATTTT.

The rearrangement links TRBV5-1 to TRBJ2-7; TRBD1 is a possible D gene (6 bases). Trimming took 2 bases from V and 3 from J, leaving 12 bases between them. Germline-derived CDR1 and CDR2 are SGHRS and YFSETQ. The CDR3 is made up of 14 amino acids. The CDR3 DNA is TGCGCCAGCAGCTTCTCCGGACAGAACTACGAGCAGTACTTC. It is translated as CASSFSGQNYEQYF.

This chain connects TRBV29-1 to TRBJ2-3; 12 bases fit TRBD2. After removal of 6 bases from V and 5 bases from J, the junction contained 6 bases not matched to a gene. The CDR3 contains 14 residues. The germline V gene encodes CDR1 SQVTM and CDR2 ANQGSEA. In DNA, the CDR3 is TGCAGCGTAAGACTAGCGGGAGCGGGAGATACGCAGTATTTT. Its protein product is CSVRLAGAGDTQYF.

This clone was seen only a few times. V and J are TRBV19 and TRBJ2-7, with D perhaps being TRBD1 or TRBD2 (5 bases each). Trimming cost V 7 bases and J 3 bases, with 22 bases left between them. This CDR3 is built from 16 residues. Germline CDR1 reads LNHDA; CDR2 reads SQIVND (reference sequence). The CDR3 DNA reads TGTGCCAGTACTGCCGACGGGGCCAGTACTTACTACGAGCAGTACTTC. Residues: CASTADGASTYYEQYF.

The chain links TRBV28 to TRBJ2-1; D unresolved. The length of the CDR3 is 10 residues. Trimming left V 4 bases short and J 7 bases short, with 2 bases between. Germline assignment: CDR1 MDHEN and CDR2 SYDVKM. The DNA for the CDR3 is TGTGCCAGCAGTTATAATGAGCAGTTCTTC. It codes for CASSYNEQFF.

The rearrangement links TRBV5-5 to TRBJ1-3; 7 bases line up with TRBD1. With 2 bases clipped from V and 0 bases from J, the junction kept 2 bases outside the gene matches. Germline CDR1 is SGHKS and CDR2 is YYEKEE (reference sequence). This CDR3 is built from 15 residues. The CDR3: CASSFRTGSGNTIYF. The CDR3 coding sequence is TGTGCCAGCAGCTTTAGGACAGGCTCTGGAAACACCATATATTTT. Complete variable domain (other parts from reference TRBV5-5 and TRBJ1-3): DAGVTQSPTHLIKTRGQQVTLRCSPISGHKSVSWYQQVLGQGPQFIFQYYEKEERGRGNFPDRFSARQFPNYSSELNVNALLLGDSALYLCASSFRTGSGNTIYFGEGSWLTVV.

The chain joins TRBV7-2 to TRBJ1-5; D not certain. The germline V and J ends were trimmed by 1 base and 3 bases, with 13 bases remaining between them. The CDR3 has 16 amino acids. Germline V CDR1 and CDR2: SGHTA, FQGNSA. CDR3 loop: CASSLGARRINQPQHF. Here the CDR3 DNA reads TGTGCCAGCAGCTTAGGAGCAAGGCGGATCAATCAGCCCCAGCATTTT.

The V and J genes are TRBV7-6 and TRBJ1-5; perhaps TRBD1 as D (5 bases). The CDR3 covers 17 residues. Germline V gene data show CDR1 as SGHVS and CDR2 as FNYEAQ. The V and J ends lost 1 base and 3 bases respectively, with 16 bases between them. CDR3 DNA sequence: TGTGCCAGCAGCTTAGGTACAGGCCTAAAGACCAATCAGCCCCAGCATTTT. Amino acids: CASSLGTGLKTNQPQHF.

This clone appeared a single time. The rearrangement uses TRBV5-4 and TRBJ1-6, with D possibly matching TRBD1 (5 bases). CDR3 size: 13 residues. CDR1 is SGHNT, CDR2 YYREEE, per germline (reference sequence). The V gene lost 3 bases and the J gene lost 7 bases, with 8 bases spanning the gap. The CDR3 region is CASSSTVNSPLHF. CDR3 nucleotide sequence: TGTGCCAGCAGCTCGACAGTAAATTCACCCCTCCACTTT.

J is TRBJ2-1 and V is TRBV14, with unresolved D. The CDR3 loop spans 13 amino acids. Germline CDR1 and CDR2: SGHDN and FVKESK. V lost 8 bases and J 2 bases, leaving 10 bases between the germline ends. The CDR3 here is CASGRNPYNEQFF. DNA for the CDR3: TGTGCCAGCGGTAGGAACCCCTACAATGAGCAGTTCTTC.

The chain links TRBV6-6 to TRBJ2-3; D tentatively fits TRBD1 or TRBD2 (5 bases each). The CDR3 extends over 15 amino acids. Trimming shortened V by 10 bases and J by 6 bases, and 23 bases separated the two germline ends. The germline V gene has CDR1 MNHNY and CDR2 SVGAGI (reference sequence). The CDR3 nucleotides read TGTGCCACGCTCTTAGGGACGCTCATTAGGGATACGCAGTATTTT. Protein sequence: CATLLGTLIRDTQYF.

This chain links TRBV6-1 with TRBJ2-7; the D is unclear. Germline CDR1 MNHNS, CDR2 SASEGT. Trimming removed 9 bases at V and 2 bases at J, with 14 bases between. The CDR3 has 13 amino acids. The CDR3 nucleotides read TGTGCCAGTATCCGTTCCGGTACCTACGAGCAGTACTTC. Translation gives CASIRSGTYEQYF.

The chain recombines TRBV6-4 with TRBJ2-2; maybe TRBD2 (5 bases). Trimming pared 3 bases from V and 4 bases from J, leaving 12 bases between. The germline gives CDR1 MRHNA, CDR2 SNTAGT. The CDR3 has 15 amino acids. The chain's CDR3 is CASSEAQRVTGELFF. Here the CDR3 DNA reads TGTGCCAGCAGTGAAGCCCAGAGGGTCACCGGGGAGCTGTTTTTT.

The rearrangement joins TRBV5-1 to TRBJ2-7, with a possible D match to TRBD2 (6 bases). Germline CDR1 is SGHRS and CDR2 is YFSETQ. V lost 0 bases to trimming and J lost 2 bases, with 15 bases between them. This CDR3 has 16 amino acids. The CDR3 DNA reads TGCGCCAGCAGCTTGGACGGAGCCCCGGGAGCCTACGAGCAGTACTTC. Translated: CASSLDGAPGAYEQYF.

The V call is TRBV4-1, the J call TRBJ2-1; tentatively, D is TRBD2 (5 bases). Germline values: CDR1 MGHRA, CDR2 YSYEKL. Trimming pared 0 bases from V and 4 bases from J, leaving 13 bases between. CDR3 length equals 16 residues. The CDR3 coding sequence is TGCGCCAGCAGCCAAGATCGGCTAGCTCCGTACAATGAGCAGTTCTTC. Protein sequence: CASSQDRLAPYNEQFF.

J is TRBJ2-1 and V is TRBV21-1; the table's D call, TRBD2, was not checked against the DNA. TRBV21-1 corresponds to a pseudogene. The CDR3 runs 14 residues. The CDR3 DNA sequence: TGTGCCAGCAGCAAAGCTCGCGGGACGCGCGAGCAGTTCTTC. It codes for CASSKARGTREQFF.

This clone came up once. The CDR3 protein is CASSSGGLAGVTDTQYF. CDR3 DNA: TGTGCCAGCAGCTCAGGGGGACTAGCGGGGGTAACAGATACGCAGTATTTT. The chain couples TRBV7-9 to TRBJ2-3; 14 bases line up with TRBD2. Trimming at V came to 4 bases and at J to 3 bases, leaving 6 bases not matched to a gene. Germline-derived CDR1 and CDR2 are SEHNR and FQNEAQ (reference sequence). The CDR3 length is 17 residues.

The J gene is TRBJ1-4, the V gene TRBV5-6; D is possibly TRBD1 (6 bases). The V and J ends lost 2 bases and 6 bases respectively, with 11 bases between them. CDR1 is SGHDT and CDR2 is YYEEEE in the germline V gene. CDR3 length: 14 amino acids. The CDR3 DNA reads as TGTGCCAGCAGCTTACAGGGATTTTATGAAAAACTGTTTTTT. It yields the protein CASSLQGFYEKLFF.

The V and J genes are TRBV28 and TRBJ2-5; no firm D call. The germline V gene has CDR1 MDHEN and CDR2 SYDVKM. The ends were cut back, 7 bases at V and 5 bases at J, with 17 bases in the middle. The CDR3 has 14 residues. This CDR3 is CASNLGGLRETQYF. The CDR3 bases are TGTGCCAGCAACTTGGGCGGATTGAGGGAGACCCAGTACTTC.

This clone has only one observation. This CDR3 is also generated by other DNA sequences in the sample. The rearrangement joins TRBV6-1 to TRBJ1-2; a possible D gene is TRBD1 (5 bases). CDR3 length: 14 residues. The V and J ends lost 7 bases and 5 bases respectively, with 17 bases between them. From germline, CDR1 is MNHNS and CDR2 SASEGT. CDR3 coding DNA: TGTGCCAGCACCTCCGGGGACCTGTCTTATGGCTACACCTTC. Amino acid sequence: CASTSGDLSYGYTF.